This entry is about one TCR beta chain. Its recognized antigen is unknown. It has no much larger one-base neighbor in the sample; base qualities were not kept. This sample is drawn from a study of cytomegalovirus exposure and HLA in healthy donors (dated by TCRdb to about 2017). In the study overall: According to an earlier analysis of a few hundred of the donors, about 179 million T cells yielded 117 million unique TCR beta sequences and 276 Gb of sequence data. Roughly 300 gigabases of sequencing data and some 85 million unique TCR sequences were included in an early release covering about 700 HLA-typed donors. Among the roughly 400 genotyped donors, around 81% belonged to the genetic ancestry cluster associated with self-reported Caucasian donors. The aim of the study was to test whether cataloging public T cell receptors could identify signatures of past pathogen exposure. Using immunosequencing, the study profiled T cell repertoires from about 610 subjects and related those repertoires to cytomegalovirus serostatus. Besides the first cohort of approximately 670 subjects, a separate validation cohort made up of over 95 different subjects was used. The study combined high-throughput TCR immunosequencing, statistical association of individual TCRs with disease status, and machine learning to predict cytomegalovirus infection status. A later analysis re-examined previously published TCR beta repertoires from roughly 720 donors and added high-resolution HLA genotyping to investigate patterns of TCR occurrence. Rather than drawing on any new phenotypic data, the later analysis identified candidate immune exposures from TCR beta sequences and the way those sequences occurred across donors. An earlier analysis of some 500 of the donors applied high-throughput TCR beta sequencing to assess whether each TCR beta V gene segment acted as functional or pseudogenic. Donor age, sex, ethnicity and CMV serostatus were collected together with the repertoire data. Genome-wide SNP genotypes for about three fifths of the roughly 700 donors were used in a later genetic analysis, which treated that subset as a discovery cohort. All discovery cohort repertoires had been generated using a single sequencing platform. HLA typing included class I and class II loci at four-digit resolution. Typing coverage differed by locus: A, B, C, DRB1 and DQB1 were typed in roughly 629-630 donors, DQA1 in 522, DPA1 in some 570, and DPB1 in 400 to 490. Because of strong linkage in the cohort, 4 to 6 DR-DQ haplotypes were treated as single units for association and clustering. Among roughly 400 genotyped donors of the cohort, an average of 235,054 unique TCR beta nucleotide sequences were sequenced per donor, roughly 18% of them non-productive.

General conclusions and limits of the study: In both the original and validation cohorts, the classifier was reported to diagnose cytomegalovirus status with high specificity and sensitivity. Compared with the approximately 670-donor mean, donors in an Asian-associated ancestry cluster had fewer N-insertions in productive TCRs, according to a later genetic analysis. The only immune exposure information available for the cohort was CMV serostatus. A later genetic analysis associated a missense DCLRE1C variant with V-gene and J-gene trimming of TCR beta chains, and an independent cohort replicated the association. An earlier analysis of around 540 of the donors showed that most TCR beta V segments appeared in productive rearrangements either about 87% or about 30% of the time, which broadly matched IMGT annotations. The presence/absence analyses assumed that sequencing depth was roughly uniform across donors, and that assumption may not be true. In a later analysis, most CMV-associated TCR beta chains were found to appear HLA-restricted, with HLA associations seemingly driven largely by CMV exposure. Linkage disequilibrium might explain the correlated functional status among segregating V segments, but an unknown experimental factor could not be ruled out. It was suggested by the authors that the approach could potentially be generalized to other disease states and immunological phenotypes. In this cohort, only TCR beta chains were sequenced, and detectable features were limited by the absence of alpha or paired-chain data. A cluster of highly shared sequence variants was judged likely to represent a technical artifact of the sequencing pipeline. The study listed 164 TCR beta chains as associated with cytomegalovirus. Three of the identified cytomegalovirus-associated TCR beta chains were confirmed in vitro to be specific for cytomegalovirus antigens. In a later analysis, TCR association rates were found to vary across HLA loci, with the most associated TCRs seen for DRB1 alleles and the fewest for HLA-C alleles. In a later analysis, HLA-associated TCR beta chains showed more clonal expansion and lower generation probabilities than non-associated chains that were equally common. Most TCR sequences were seen in very few donors, while some public TCRs were found in many individuals. Some IMGT-functional V segments, including TRBV6-2 and TRBV6-3, could not be told apart with the 87-base-pair reads, so those segments were excluded. In a later analysis, 16,951 TCR beta sequences were associated with specific HLA alleles at a false discovery rate of 0.05. Because HLA typing was unavailable for some donors at each locus, only the typed subset was used in association tests. Several of the top co-occurrence clusters appeared to be linked to parvovirus B19, influenza, CMV and Epstein-Barr virus, according to a later analysis. A further reported finding was that TCR beta sequences accurately predicted the HLA-A and HLA-B alleles for most subjects in the first cohort. When HLA alleles, especially DR and DQ, strongly co-occurred, TCR associations were difficult to assign to individual alleles. Because counts were too low, roughly 16 rarely observed V segments, including chromosome 9 orphons, were left out of the earlier analysis of approximately 580 of the donors.

The cohort comprised several hundred healthy bone marrow donors. Cohort members were all nominally healthy when sampled, although unrecorded immune exposures were likely present. The donor tested CMV seropositive and was one of the 289 seropositive cohort members. A peripheral blood sample was collected from each donor, and TCR beta sequencing was performed on peripheral blood mononuclear cells. Genomic DNA was extracted from the blood cell samples with the Qiagen DNeasy Blood Extraction Kit. The library was prepared using the immunoSEQ multiplex PCR assay. A mixture of 60 forward primers for TCR Vbeta segments and 13 reverse primers for TCR Jbeta segments was used in the multiplex PCR. Amplification of the CDR3 region of rearranged TCR beta genes was performed with a multiplex PCR assay on genomic DNA. On the Illumina HiSeq System, the amplified TCR beta libraries were sequenced as 87-base-pair reads. Under the source paper's analysis protocol: Across the 700 or so repertoires, a later analysis counted approximately 75 million unique TCR beta chains, 9.5 million to 12 million of which were shared by at least two donors. Raw reads were error-corrected and collapsed into unique sequences by a nearest-neighbor algorithm in which closely related sequences were merged to remove PCR and sequencing errors. CDR3 sequences were aligned to IMGT reference sequences to assign V, D and J gene segments. Each retained sequence needed at least a six-nucleotide match to both a V gene segment and a J gene segment. A rearrangement was called productive if the CDR3 had no stop codons and remained in frame with V and J, and every other rearrangement was called non-productive. CDR3 was defined according to IMGT convention as the region running from the second conserved V-encoded cysteine to the conserved J-encoded phenylalanine. Sequences without an unambiguous match to a single V gene segment were excluded from the earlier analysis of a few hundred of the donors. In an earlier analysis of some 590 of the donors, a V segment was called functional when productive rearrangements were above 56.7%, and segregating when the standard deviation between donors exceeded 5%. A statistical classification framework was developed to diagnose cytomegalovirus status using the catalog of TCR beta chain sequences. In a later analysis, V and J genes were assigned by comparing TCR nucleotide sequences against IMGT/GENE-DB human TR gene sequences. A later analysis assigned CDR3 sequences and most-parsimonious VDJ recombination scenarios with the TCRdist pipeline. In a later analysis, each TCR beta chain was defined by its CDR3 amino acid sequence together with its V-gene family, and reads without a unique V-gene family were excluded. In a later analysis, fewer than 600 highly shared, low-generation-probability nucleotide sequences were removed to address suspected cross-contamination and a sequencing artifact. In a later analysis, a clonal expansion index was calculated for each public chain from normalized within-repertoire ranks of inferred template counts. In a later analysis, generation probabilities were computed with a VDJ recombination model fitted to out-of-frame rearrangements, and the resulting probabilities were checked against IGoR. A later analysis scored TCR-TCR, TCR-HLA and TCR-CMV co-occurrence with hypergeometric tests, applying a repertoire-size bias correction to TCR pairs. A later analysis estimated false discovery rates by permuting HLA or CMV assignments 20 times. In a later analysis, co-occurring TCRs were grouped using DBSCAN, with TCRdist sequence similarity added in when clustering inside HLA-allele-positive subsets. Repertoires with fewer than 30,000 or more than 120,000 public chains were left out of co-occurrence clustering, as were several repertoires with anomalous nucleotide sharing. The immuneACCESS repertoire file appears here via TCRdb, limited to in-frame rearrangements. These files lack a portion of the clones; in checked studies, under half of the deficit traces to unresolved V genes, and the cause of the others is not known. D and trimming were read from the DNA, whereas the V and J calls and clone size are those reported in that table. This sample has 59,000 or so clones in its table, and just under 75% of those were observed once. The ten largest clonotypes hold approximately 6.3% of the sample.

V is cut back by 4 bases and J by 5 bases, with 6 bases in the junction unmatched. For CDR1 and CDR2, the germline V gene lists SGDLS and YYNGEE. From the cysteine through the phenylalanine, the CDR3 covers 15 amino acids. Just CDR3 DNA is preserved here, 45 bases in frame from base 1. The source of this sequence is a young man in good health and CMV-seropositive. The sample taken for sequencing was PBMCs. The rearranged segments are TRBV9 and TRBJ1-4, and TRBD1 matches 9 of the central bases. The bases are TGTGCCAGCAGCACTCTCGGGACAGGGAATGAAAAACTGTTTTTT. Its protein product is CASSTLGTGNEKLFF.